These 17 T cell receptor beta chains originate from one sample sequenced in a study of blood T cell repertoires in COVID-19. Clones were read by immunoSEQ multiplex PCR, and TCRdb kept only the in-frame ones, dropping some. The table lists about 140,000 clones, roughly 80% of them singletons. Material for sequencing was PBMCs or T cells enriched from blood (not recorded which). The receptors here all came from a woman aged 45-65 years who had recovered from COVID-19.

The J gene is TRBJ1-6, the V gene TRBV29-1; D remains ambiguous. Germline V CDR1 and CDR2: SQVTM, ANQGSEA. Trimming removed 6 bases from V and 7 bases from J, with 13 bases in between. This CDR3 is built from 13 residues. CDR3 in amino acids: CSVAAEGNSPLHF. The CDR3 DNA reads as TGCAGCGTCGCGGCCGAGGGAAATTCACCCCTCCACTTT.

The chain employs TRBV6-2 or TRBV6-3 and TRBJ2-3, with TRBD1 as a possible D gene (6 bases). CDR1 and CDR2 (germline): MNHEY, SVGEGT. This CDR3 has 15 amino acids. The V gene lost 2 bases and the J gene lost 2 bases, with 11 bases spanning the gap. This CDR3 reads CASSYGDRYTDTQYF. In nucleotides, the CDR3 is TGTGCCAGCAGTTACGGTGACAGGTACACAGATACGCAGTATTTT.

The chain combines TRBV18 with TRBJ2-3; a possible D gene is TRBD1 (6 bases). This CDR3 has 15 amino acids. CDR1 KGHSH and CDR2 LQKENI come from the germline V gene. V lost 0 bases and J lost 5, with 12 bases in between. CDR3 residues: CASSPPTGRRDTQYF. CDR3 bases: TGTGCCAGCTCACCACCGACAGGAAGAAGAGATACGCAGTATTTT.

The CDR3 loop reads CASSQAGAGIIHGYTF. The DNA for the CDR3 is TGTGCCAGCAGCCAGGCAGGGGCAGGGATTATCCATGGCTACACCTTC. The chain employs TRBV5-5 and TRBJ1-2; TRBD1 is a possible D gene (6 bases). In germline, CDR1 is SGHKS, CDR2 YYEKEE (reference sequence). The CDR3 is 16 residues long. The V end was cut by 4 bases, the J end by 6 bases, with 22 bases between.

This chain connects TRBV7-9 to TRBJ1-1; 7 positions agree with TRBD1. In germline, CDR1 is SEHNR, CDR2 FQNEAQ (reference sequence). The junction had 5 bases not matched to a gene; V was cut back by 0 bases and J by 7 bases. This CDR3 has 14 amino acids. The CDR3 loop reads CASSLAGGAFEAFF. CDR3 bases: TGTGCCAGCAGCTTAGCAGGGGGCGCATTTGAAGCTTTCTTT.

This chain links TRBV27 with TRBJ2-7, with D unresolved. CDR1 and CDR2 from the germline V gene are MNHEY and SMNVEV (reference sequence). The CDR3 is 13 amino acids. V gave up 3 bases and J gave up 5 bases, with 11 bases separating them. The CDR3 reads CASSFIPRHEQYF. The CDR3 DNA sequence: TGTGCCAGCAGTTTTATCCCGCGCCACGAGCAGTACTTC.

The chain has TRBV14 and TRBJ1-1; D gene uncertain. The CDR3 has 16 amino acids. CDR1 SGHDN and CDR2 FVKESK come from the germline V gene. V was cut by 0 bases and J by 4 bases, with 15 bases left in between. CDR3 in DNA: TGTGCCAGCAGCCAAGATTGGGCAGGTCGACGCACTGAAGCTTTCTTT. It encodes CASSQDWAGRRTEAFF.

The rearrangement uses TRBV7-9 and TRBJ2-7, with a weak D call TRBD2 (7 bases). V was clipped by 1 base and J by 0 bases, with 13 bases between them. Per germline, CDR1 SEHNR and CDR2 FQNEAQ (reference sequence). The CDR3 totals 16 residues. The CDR3 nucleotides are TGTGCCAGCAGCTTAGGTGGCGGGGGCCACTCCTACGAGCAGTACTTC. The encoded protein is CASSLGGGGHSYEQYF. Drawing the rest from reference TRBV7-9 and TRBJ2-7, the complete variable domain is DTGVSQNPRHKITKRGQNVTFRCDPISEHNRLYWYRQTLGQGPEFLTYFQNEAQLEKSRLLSDRFSAERPKGSFSTLEIQRTEQGDSAMYLCASSLGGGGHSYEQYFGPGTRLTVT.

The chain combines TRBV4-2 with TRBJ1-5; perhaps TRBD1 as D (6 bases). The V end lost 0 bases, the J end lost 4 bases, and 7 bases lay between the germline ends. The CDR3 spans 14 residues. Per the germline V gene, CDR1 is LGHNA and CDR2 is YNFKEQ. The CDR3 nucleotides read TGTGCCAGCAGCCAAGATAGGGGGAATCAGCCCCAGCATTTT. Translating gives CASSQDRGNQPQHF.

The gene calls are TRBV6-5 and TRBJ1-1; D is unclear. CDR1 is MNHEY and CDR2 is SVGAGI in the germline V gene. V lost 8 bases and J 8 bases, leaving 12 bases between the germline ends. The CDR3 runs 11 residues. CDR3 region: CASLRSREAFF. CDR3 DNA sequence: TGTGCCAGCCTAAGGAGCAGAGAAGCTTTCTTT.

For this clone: Its ends do not fully match the called genes, so a read error is possible. This chain connects TRBV6-1 to TRBJ1-1; D uncertain. The CDR3 length is 12 residues. CDR1 and CDR2 (germline): MNHNS, SASEGT. The CDR3 loop reads CASSEVGAAAFF. In DNA, the CDR3 is TGTGCCAGCAGCGAAGTGGGAGCGGCAGCTTTCTTT.

V gene TRBV20-1 combines with J gene TRBJ2-3; 8 bases map to TRBD2. Per germline, CDR1 DFQATT and CDR2 SNEGSKA (reference sequence). The CDR3 is made up of 15 amino acids. J lost 5 bases, V lost 5 bases, and 12 bases had no gene match. CDR3 DNA sequence: TGCAGTGCTTGTGGGATGGGACTAGACATAGATACGCAGTATTTT. Translated: CSACGMGLDIDTQYF.

The genes are TRBV19 and TRBJ1-1; 7 nucleotides align to TRBD1. J gave up 8 bases and V 5 bases, and 5 bases lay outside the gene matches. Germline CDR1 LNHDA, CDR2 SQIVND (reference sequence). CDR3 length: 12 amino acids. For the CDR3, the DNA is TGTGCCAGTAGTCTATGGGACAGCGAAGCTTTCTTT. This translates into CASSLWDSEAFF. The entire variable domain, with the rest obtained from reference TRBV19 and TRBJ1-1, is as follows: DGGITQSPKYLFRKEGQNVTLSCEQNLNHDAMYWYRQDPGQGLRLIYYSQIVNDFQKGDIAEGYSVSREKKESFPLTVTSAQKNPTAFYLCASSLWDSEAFFGQGTRLTVV.

The chain is built from TRBV10-1 and TRBJ1-2; 7 nucleotides match TRBD1. The trim removed 2 bases at V and 3 bases at J, leaving 0 bases unmatched. Germline loops: CDR1 WNHNN, CDR2 SYGVQD (reference sequence). The CDR3 extends over 13 amino acids. The CDR3 DNA is TGCGCCAGCAGTGAGGACAGGGACTATGGCTACACCTTC. The encoded protein is CASSEDRDYGYTF.

V gene TRBV28 combines with J gene TRBJ2-5; D uncertain. V was shortened by 3 bases and J by 7 bases, with 6 bases between the two germline ends. CDR3 size: 11 residues. In germline, CDR1 is MDHEN, CDR2 SYDVKM. The CDR3 region is CASSFKWTQYF. The CDR3 nucleotides are TGTGCCAGCAGTTTTAAATGGACCCAGTACTTC. The whole variable domain, remainder taken from reference TRBV28 and TRBJ2-5, is DVKVTQSSRYLVKRTGEKVFLECVQDMDHENMFWYRQDPGLGLRLIYFSYDVKMKEKGDIPEGYSVSREKKERFSLILESASTNQTSMYLCASSFKWTQYFGPGTRLLVL.

J is TRBJ2-1 and V is TRBV27, with a weak D call TRBD2 (6 bases). V was shortened by 2 bases and J by 3 bases, with 11 bases between the two germline ends. The CDR3 spans 15 residues. The germline CDR1 and CDR2 sequences are MNHEY and SMNVEV (reference sequence). Here the CDR3 reads CASSLGMGGYNEQFF. CDR3 DNA: TGTGCCAGCAGTTTAGGGATGGGAGGCTACAATGAGCAGTTCTTC.

This clone was observed many times. The chain recombines TRBV6-4 with TRBJ2-2; D may be TRBD1 or TRBD2 (5 bases each). V lost 6 bases, J lost 5 bases, and 10 bases lay in between. The germline V gene has CDR1 MRHNA and CDR2 SNTAGT. This CDR3 is 13 amino acids long. The CDR3 here is CASRDRLTGELFF. CDR3 in DNA: TGTGCCAGCAGAGACAGACTAACCGGGGAGCTGTTTTTT.